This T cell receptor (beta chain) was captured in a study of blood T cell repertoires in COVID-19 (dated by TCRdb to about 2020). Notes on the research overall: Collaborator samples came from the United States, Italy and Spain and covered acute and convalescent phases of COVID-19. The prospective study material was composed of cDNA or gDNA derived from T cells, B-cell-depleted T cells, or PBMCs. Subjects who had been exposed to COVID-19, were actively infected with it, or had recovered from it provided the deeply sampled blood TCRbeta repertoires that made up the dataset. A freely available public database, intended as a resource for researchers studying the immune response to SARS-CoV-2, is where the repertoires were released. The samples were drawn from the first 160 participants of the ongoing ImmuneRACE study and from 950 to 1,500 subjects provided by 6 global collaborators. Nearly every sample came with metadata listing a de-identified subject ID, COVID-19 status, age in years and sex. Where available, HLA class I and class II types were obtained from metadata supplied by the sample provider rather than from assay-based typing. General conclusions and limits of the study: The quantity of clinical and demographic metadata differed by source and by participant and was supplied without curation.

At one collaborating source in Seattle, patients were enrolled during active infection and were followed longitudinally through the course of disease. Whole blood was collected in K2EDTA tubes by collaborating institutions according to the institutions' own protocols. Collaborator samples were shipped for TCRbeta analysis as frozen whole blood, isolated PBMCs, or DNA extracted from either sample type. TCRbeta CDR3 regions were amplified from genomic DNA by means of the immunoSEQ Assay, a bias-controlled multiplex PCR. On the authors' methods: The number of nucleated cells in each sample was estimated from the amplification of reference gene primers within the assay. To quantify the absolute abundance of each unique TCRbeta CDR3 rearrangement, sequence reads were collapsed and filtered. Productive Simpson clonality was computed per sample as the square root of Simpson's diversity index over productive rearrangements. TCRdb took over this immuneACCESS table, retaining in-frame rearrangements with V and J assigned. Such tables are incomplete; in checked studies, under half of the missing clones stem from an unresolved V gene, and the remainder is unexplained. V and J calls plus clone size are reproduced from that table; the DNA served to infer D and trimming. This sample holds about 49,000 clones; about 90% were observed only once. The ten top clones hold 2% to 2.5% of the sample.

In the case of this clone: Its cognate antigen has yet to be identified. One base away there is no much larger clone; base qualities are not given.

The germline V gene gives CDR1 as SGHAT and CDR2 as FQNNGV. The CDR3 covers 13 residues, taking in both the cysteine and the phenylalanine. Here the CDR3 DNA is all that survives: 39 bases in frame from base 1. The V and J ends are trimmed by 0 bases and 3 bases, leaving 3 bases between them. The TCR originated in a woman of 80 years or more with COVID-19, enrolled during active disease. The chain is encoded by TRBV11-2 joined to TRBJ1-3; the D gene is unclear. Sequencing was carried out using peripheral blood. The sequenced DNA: TGTGCCAGCAGCTTAGATAATGGAAACACCATATATTTT. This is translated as CASSLDNGNTIYF.